A single sample is the source of the 10 T cell receptor beta chains below, sequenced in a study of response to subunit inactivated influenza vaccine. TCRdb analysed the RT-PCR reads with MiXCR anew, one entry per CDR3 protein. The sample yields about 300,000 distinct CDR3 sequences, 20% to 25% seen once. The material sequenced was PBMCs from blood, taken about 20 months after vaccination. These receptors were collected from a man between 50 and 75 years old who received an inactivated influenza vaccine.

This clonotype was counted many times. The chain has TRBV7-8 and TRBJ2-2; D unclear. The CDR3 runs to 13 residues. V dropped 5 bases and J dropped 0 bases, with 4 bases sitting between them. CDR1 SGHVS and CDR2 FQNEAQ come from the germline V gene. CDR3 sequence reads: CASSATNTGELFF. CDR3 nucleotide sequence: TGTGCCAGCAGCGCAACGAACACCGGGGAGCTGTTTTTT.

This clonotype was found a few times. The chain uses TRBV11-2 and TRBJ1-2; 7 positions match TRBD1. Germline-derived CDR1 and CDR2 are SGHAT and FQNNGV. CDR3 size: 13 residues. V lost 6 bases to trimming and J lost 4 bases; unmatched junction nucleotides: 5. The CDR3, as DNA: TGTGCCAGCAGAAGTAACAGGGGCTATGGCTACACCTTC. Residues: CASRSNRGYGYTF.

The chain joins TRBV7-7 to TRBJ2-3; D unresolved. The ends were cut back, 1 base at V and 0 bases at J, with 17 bases in the middle. The CDR3 runs 18 residues. In germline, CDR1 is SSHAT, CDR2 FNYEAQ (reference sequence). CDR3 in amino acids: CASSLEVLAGRSTDTQYF. The CDR3 bases are TGTGCCAGCAGCTTAGAGGTTTTGGCAGGACGGAGCACAGATACGCAGTATTTT.

This clonotype came up a few times. The chain recombines TRBV4-3 with TRBJ2-7; 9 bases map to TRBD1. This CDR3 has 15 residues. The germline V gene has CDR1 LGHNA and CDR2 YSLEER. The trim removed 3 bases at V and 5 bases at J, leaving 8 bases unmatched. DNA for the CDR3: TGCGCCAGCAGCCAGAGGACAGGGGTTAAGGACGAGCAGTACTTC. Its protein is CASSQRTGVKDEQYF.

V is TRBV12-3 or TRBV12-4 and J is TRBJ2-3; 11 bases agree with TRBD1. The CDR3 has 16 amino acids. The junction had 3 bases not matched to a gene; V was cut back by 3 bases and J by 1 base. The chain's CDR3 is CASSFGTGGGTDTQYF. The CDR3 DNA is TGTGCCAGCAGTTTCGGGACAGGGGGTGGCACAGATACGCAGTATTTT.

This clonotype was detected only a few times. V gene TRBV20-1 combines with J gene TRBJ1-2, with D maybe TRBD1 (5 bases). Looked up from germline, CDR1 is DFQATT and CDR2 is SNEGSKA (reference sequence). Deletions cut 5 bases from V and 4 bases from J, with 20 bases between. The CDR3 extends over 15 amino acids. CDR3 sequence reads: CSAYRSGRGGYGYTF. CDR3 nucleotide sequence: TGCAGTGCTTATAGGTCGGGGCGGGGAGGCTATGGCTACACCTTC.

This clonotype has a handful of counts. The chain has TRBV5-1 and TRBJ2-2, with 8 bases fitting TRBD1. V shed 4 bases and J 0 bases; nucleotides not matched to a gene: 2. CDR3 size: 15 residues. Germline V gives CDR1 SGHRS, CDR2 YFSETQ. CDR3 sequence (DNA): TGCGCCAGCAGCATGGGACAGGCGAACACCGGGGAGCTGTTTTTT. Translation gives CASSMGQANTGELFF.

V and J are TRBV7-8 and TRBJ1-2, with a weak D call TRBD1 (6 bases). V dropped 4 bases and J dropped 0 bases, with 12 bases sitting between them. From germline, CDR1 is SGHVS and CDR2 FQNEAQ. This CDR3 contains 15 residues. The CDR3 DNA is TGTGCCAGCAGCTCCTTAGGACAGACTAACTATGGCTACACCTTC. Translation: CASSSLGQTNYGYTF.

The chain is built from TRBV6-1 and TRBJ2-7; D possibly uses TRBD1 or TRBD2 (7 bases each). The germline gives CDR1 MNHNS, CDR2 SASEGT. The CDR3 consists of 17 residues. With 4 bases removed from V and 3 bases from J, the gap between germline ends came to 22 bases. CDR3 in DNA: TGTGCCAGCAGTGGTGTGCACCAAGCGGGACAGAACTACGAGCAGTACTTC. It specifies CASSGVHQAGQNYEQYF.

The chain links TRBV13 to TRBJ2-3; 12 nucleotides line up with TRBD2. CDR1 and CDR2 from the germline V gene are PRHDT and FYEKMQ (reference sequence). This CDR3 has 16 residues. Trimming at V came to 5 bases and at J to 6 bases, leaving 9 bases not matched to a gene. DNA of the CDR3: TGTGCCAGCAGCACACGACTAGCGGGAGCGGGGGATACGCAGTATTTT. Protein sequence: CASSTRLAGAGDTQYF.